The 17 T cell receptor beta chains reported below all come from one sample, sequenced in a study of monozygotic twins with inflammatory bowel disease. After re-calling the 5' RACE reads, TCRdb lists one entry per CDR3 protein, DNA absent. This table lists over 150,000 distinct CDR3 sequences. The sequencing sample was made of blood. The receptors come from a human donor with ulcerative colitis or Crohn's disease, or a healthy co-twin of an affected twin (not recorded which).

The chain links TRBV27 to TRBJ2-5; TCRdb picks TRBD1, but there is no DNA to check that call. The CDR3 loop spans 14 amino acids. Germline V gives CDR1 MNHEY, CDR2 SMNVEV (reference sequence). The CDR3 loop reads CASSSTGGAETQYF.

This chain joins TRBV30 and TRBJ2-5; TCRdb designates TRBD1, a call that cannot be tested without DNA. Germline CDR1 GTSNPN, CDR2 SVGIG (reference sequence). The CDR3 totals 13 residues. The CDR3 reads CASPGQGQETQYF.

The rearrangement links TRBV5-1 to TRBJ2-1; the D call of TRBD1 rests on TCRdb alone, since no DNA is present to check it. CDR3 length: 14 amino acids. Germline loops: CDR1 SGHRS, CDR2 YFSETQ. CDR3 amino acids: CASSTRTEYNEQFF.

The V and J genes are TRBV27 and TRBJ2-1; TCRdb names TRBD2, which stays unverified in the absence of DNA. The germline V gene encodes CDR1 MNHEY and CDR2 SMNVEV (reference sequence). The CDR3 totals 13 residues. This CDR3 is CASSLAGASEQFF.

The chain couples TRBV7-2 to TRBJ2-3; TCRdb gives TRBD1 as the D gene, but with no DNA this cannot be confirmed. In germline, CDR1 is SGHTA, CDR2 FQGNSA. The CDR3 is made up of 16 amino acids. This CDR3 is CTSSWPGTGESDTQYF.

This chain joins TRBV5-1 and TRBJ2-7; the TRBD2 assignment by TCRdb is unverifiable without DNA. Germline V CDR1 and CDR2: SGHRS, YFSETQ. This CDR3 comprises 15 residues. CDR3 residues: CASTPTTSGSHEQYF. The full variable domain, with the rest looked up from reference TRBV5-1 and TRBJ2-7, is KAGVTQTPRYLIKTRGQQVTLSCSPISGHRSVSWYQQTPGQGLQFLFEYFSETQRNKGNFPGRFSGRQFSNSRSEMNVSTLELGDSALYLCASTPTTSGSHEQYFGPGTRLTVT.

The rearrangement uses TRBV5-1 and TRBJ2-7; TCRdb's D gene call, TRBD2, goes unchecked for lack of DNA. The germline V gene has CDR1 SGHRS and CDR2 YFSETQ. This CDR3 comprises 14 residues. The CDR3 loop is CASSPWTSSYEQYF.

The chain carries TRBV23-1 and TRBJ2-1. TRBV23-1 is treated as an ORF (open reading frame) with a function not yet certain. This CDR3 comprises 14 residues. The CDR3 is CATFPTSSYNEQFF.

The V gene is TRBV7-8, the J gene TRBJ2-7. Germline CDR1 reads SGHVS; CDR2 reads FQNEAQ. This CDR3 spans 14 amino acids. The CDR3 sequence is CASSLGAMVNEQYF.

The CDR3 sequence: CASSKFAVATRAFF. The rearrangement uses TRBV21-1 and TRBJ1-1. TRBV21-1 is a documented pseudogene. The length of the CDR3 is 14 residues.

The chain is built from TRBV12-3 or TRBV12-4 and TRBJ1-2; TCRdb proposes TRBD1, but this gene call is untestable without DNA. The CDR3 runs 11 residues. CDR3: CASGRSYGYTF.

The CDR3 here is CASRQLAGLYNEQFF. This rearrangement joins TRBV12-3 or TRBV12-4 to TRBJ2-1; the TCRdb call, TRBD2, lacks DNA for checking. The CDR3 is 15 amino acids.

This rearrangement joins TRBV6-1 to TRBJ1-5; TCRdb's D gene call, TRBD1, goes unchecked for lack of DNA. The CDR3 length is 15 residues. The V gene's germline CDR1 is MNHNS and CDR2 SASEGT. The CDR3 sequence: CASRSGTHSNQPQHF.

CDR3 sequence: CASSPPPRSNTEAFF. The genes are TRBV12-3 or TRBV12-4 and TRBJ1-1. The CDR3 spans 15 residues.

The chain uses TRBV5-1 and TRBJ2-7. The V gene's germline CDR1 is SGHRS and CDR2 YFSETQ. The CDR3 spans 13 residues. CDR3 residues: CASSLYPSYEQYF.

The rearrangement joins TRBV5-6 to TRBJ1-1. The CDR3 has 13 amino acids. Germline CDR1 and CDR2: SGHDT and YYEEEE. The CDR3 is CASSLGSLGGAFF.

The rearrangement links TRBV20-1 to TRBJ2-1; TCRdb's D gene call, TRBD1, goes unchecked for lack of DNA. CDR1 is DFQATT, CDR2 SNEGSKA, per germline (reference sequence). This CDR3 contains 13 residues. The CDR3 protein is CSASWDTYNEQFF.